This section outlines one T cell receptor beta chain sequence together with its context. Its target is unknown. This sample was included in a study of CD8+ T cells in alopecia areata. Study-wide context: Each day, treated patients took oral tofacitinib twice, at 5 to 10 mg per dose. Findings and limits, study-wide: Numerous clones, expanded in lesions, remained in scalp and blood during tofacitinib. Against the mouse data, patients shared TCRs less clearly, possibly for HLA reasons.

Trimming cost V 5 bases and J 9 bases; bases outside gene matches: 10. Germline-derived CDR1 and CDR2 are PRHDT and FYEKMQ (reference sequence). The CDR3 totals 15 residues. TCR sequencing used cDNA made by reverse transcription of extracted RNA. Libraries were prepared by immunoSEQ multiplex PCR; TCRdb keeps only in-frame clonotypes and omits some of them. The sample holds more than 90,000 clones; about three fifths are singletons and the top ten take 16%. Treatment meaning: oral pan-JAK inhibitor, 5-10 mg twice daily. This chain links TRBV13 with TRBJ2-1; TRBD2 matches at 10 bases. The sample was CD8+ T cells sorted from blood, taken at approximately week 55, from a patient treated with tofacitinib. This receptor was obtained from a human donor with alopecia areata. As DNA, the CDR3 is TGTGCCAGCAGCCCCGGGATAGCGGGGGGTGGTGAGCAGTTCTTC. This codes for CASSPGIAGGGEQFF.